The source of this T cell receptor (beta chain) is a study of cytomegalovirus exposure and HLA in healthy donors. TCRdb's table, derived via immunoSEQ multiplex PCR, lists solely in-frame clones and lacks some. The table shows 200,000 to 300,000 clones, with 87% occurring only once. Findings and caveats of the study: A classifier reportedly called cytomegalovirus status with high sensitivity and specificity.

This clone was found a few times. Its specificity is unknown. The sample was PBMCs. The sequence was obtained from a man aged 18 to 29 in good health and CMV-seronegative.

CDR3 region: CASSQPQNYEQYF. The CDR3 DNA reads as TGCGCCAGCAGCCAACCTCAGAACTACGAGCAGTACTTC. The rearrangement links TRBV5-1 to TRBJ2-7; D is undetermined. The CDR3 totals 13 residues. Germline V gives CDR1 SGHRS, CDR2 YFSETQ. Trimming left V 4 bases short and J 3 bases short, with 11 bases between. The whole variable domain, filled in from reference TRBV5-1 and TRBJ2-7, reads KAGVTQTPRYLIKTRGQQVTLSCSPISGHRSVSWYQQTPGQGLQFLFEYFSETQRNKGNFPGRFSGRQFSNSRSEMNVSTLELGDSALYLCASSQPQNYEQYFGPGTRLTVT.